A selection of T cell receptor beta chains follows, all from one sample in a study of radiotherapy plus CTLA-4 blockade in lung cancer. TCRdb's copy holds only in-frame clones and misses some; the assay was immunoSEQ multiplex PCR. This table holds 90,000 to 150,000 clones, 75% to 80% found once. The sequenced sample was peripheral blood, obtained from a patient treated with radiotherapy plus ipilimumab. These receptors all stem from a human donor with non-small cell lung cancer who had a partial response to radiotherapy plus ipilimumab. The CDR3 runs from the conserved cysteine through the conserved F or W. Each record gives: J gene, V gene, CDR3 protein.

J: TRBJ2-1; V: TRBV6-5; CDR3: CASSYRASGRGNEQFF
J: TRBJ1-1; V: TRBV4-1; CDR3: CASSRTLLRGPNTEAFF
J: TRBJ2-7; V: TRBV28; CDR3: CASAQEREAPYEQYF
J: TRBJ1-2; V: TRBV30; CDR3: CAWVDSTYGYTF
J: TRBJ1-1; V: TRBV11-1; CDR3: CASSLGDRGRPEAFF
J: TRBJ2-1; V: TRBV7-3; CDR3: CASSPGLAGGYEQFF
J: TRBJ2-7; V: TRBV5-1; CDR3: CASSLALDRSSYEQYF
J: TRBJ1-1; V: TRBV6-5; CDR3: CASSYRGLSTEAFF
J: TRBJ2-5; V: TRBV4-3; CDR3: CASSVGLAVQETQYF
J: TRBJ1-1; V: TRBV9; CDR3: CASSVDMNTEAFF
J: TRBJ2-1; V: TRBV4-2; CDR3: CASSQPRLAGEVSYNEQFF
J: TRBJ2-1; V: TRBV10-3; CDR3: CAISSGGVINEQFF
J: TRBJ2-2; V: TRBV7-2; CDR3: CASSFRSSGELFF
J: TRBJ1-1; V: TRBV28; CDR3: CASRRYGGGYTEAFF
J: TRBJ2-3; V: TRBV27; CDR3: CASSFSGRADTQYF
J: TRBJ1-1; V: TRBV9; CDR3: CASSAGQGVMNTEAFF
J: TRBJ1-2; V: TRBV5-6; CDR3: CASSQPGKYGYTF
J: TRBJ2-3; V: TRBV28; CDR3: CASSLLAGRTDTQYF
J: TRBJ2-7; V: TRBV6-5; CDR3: CASLGQWGEQYF
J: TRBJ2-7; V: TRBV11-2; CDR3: CASSLDPTGAYEQYF
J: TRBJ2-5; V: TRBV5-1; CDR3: CASSFSETQYF
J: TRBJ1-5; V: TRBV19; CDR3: CASSLPTQGQPQHF
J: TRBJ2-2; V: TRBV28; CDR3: CASSLFASGSSGELFF